This T cell receptor (beta chain) derives from a study of blood T cell repertoires in COVID-19. Data came from immunoSEQ multiplex PCR; TCRdb stores just in-frame clones and leaves some out. This table has about 370,000 clones, about 89% appearing once. This CDR3 has 15 amino acids. Germline lookup yields CDR1 MDHEN and CDR2 SYDVKM. V shed 8 bases, J shed 2 bases, and the junction held 10 bases outside the gene matches. The clonotype comes from a woman aged 25 to 39 with COVID-19, enrolled during active disease. The chain combines TRBV28 with TRBJ2-5; TRBD1 matches at 8 bases. Sequenced sample: peripheral blood. The CDR3 sequence is CASGQDREWQETQYF. For the CDR3, the DNA is TGTGCCAGCGGCCAGGACAGGGAGTGGCAAGAGACCCAGTACTTC.